Listed below are T cell receptor beta chains from one sample, sequenced in a study of graft-versus-host responses after intestinal transplantation. Their antigens are not known. The method was immunoSEQ multiplex PCR; TCRdb's version includes in-frame clones alone and lacks a portion of them. The sample has about 110,000 clones; roughly 90% are singletons. Sequenced material: unstimulated CD4+ T cells sorted from spleen or lymph node cells, taken before transplant. The receptors originated from a human donor who was the organ donor for an intestinal transplant. CDR3s include the opening cysteine and the closing phenylalanine or tryptophan. D genes are given only for firm matches. Clone size appears in some rows only: once, few, many, or a class for an expanded clone.

size,J,V,D,CDR3,DNA
-,TRBJ2-1,TRBV4-1,TRBD2,CASSQGSETSGTNEQFF,TGCGCCAGCAGCCAAGGTTCTGAGACTAGCGGGACCAATGAGCAGTTCTTC
once,TRBJ2-7,TRBV11-2,TRBD2,CASSLELAGSYEQYF,TGTGCCAGCAGCTTAGAACTAGCGGGTTCCTACGAGCAGTACTTC
-,TRBJ1-2,TRBV2,-,CASSGLRLNYGYTF,TGTGCCAGCAGTGGGCTGAGGCTTAACTATGGCTACACCTTC
-,TRBJ2-1,TRBV6-6,-,CASSYGWSSSYNEQFF,TGTGCCAGCAGTTACGGGTGGTCGAGCTCCTACAATGAGCAGTTCTTC
-,TRBJ2-7,TRBV5-1,TRBD1,CASSYGTGVDEQYF,TGCGCCAGCAGTTACGGGACAGGGGTCGACGAGCAGTACTTC
-,TRBJ1-1,TRBV5-1,TRBD1,CASSLGTGFVPEAFF,TGCGCCAGCAGCTTGGGGACAGGGTTCGTCCCTGAAGCTTTCTTT
-,TRBJ2-7,TRBV7-6,TRBD1,CASSKNRGYEQYF,TGTGCCAGCAGCAAAAACAGGGGATACGAGCAGTACTTC
few,TRBJ1-1,TRBV6-6,TRBD1,CASSSGQGNTEAFF,TGTGCCAGCAGTTCCGGACAGGGAAACACTGAAGCTTTCTTT
once,TRBJ2-5,TRBV14,-,CASSQGGAKQTQYF,TGTGCCAGCAGCCAAGGAGGAGCGAAACAGACCCAGTACTTC
-,TRBJ2-7,TRBV6-5,TRBD2,CISTSGSPWGEQYF,TGTATCTCTACTAGCGGATCACCATGGGGCGAGCAGTACTTC
few,TRBJ1-6,TRBV10-1,-,CASTDRGLPLHF,TGCGCCAGCACCGACCGGGGGTTACCCCTCCACTTT
-,TRBJ2-2,TRBV11-2,TRBD2,CASSPSGSRTGELFF,TGTGCCAGCAGCCCCAGCGGGAGTCGTACCGGGGAGCTGTTTTTT
-,TRBJ1-2,TRBV18,-,CASSPDRWPIVYGYTF,TGTGCCAGCTCCCCTGATCGTTGGCCGATCGTCTATGGCTACACCTTC
-,TRBJ2-7,TRBV7-9,-,CASSSPYYEQYF,TGTGCCAGCAGCTCCCCATACTACGAGCAGTACTTC
-,TRBJ2-7,TRBV7-9,-,CASSLESYEQYF,TGTGCCAGCAGCTTAGAGAGCTACGAGCAGTACTTC
-,TRBJ1-2,TRBV5-1,-,CASSPLGALRGYTF,TGCGCCAGCAGCCCCCTTGGGGCCCTCCGTGGCTACACCTTC
-,TRBJ2-7,TRBV5-1,TRBD2,CASSRTSASYEQYF,TGCGCCAGCAGCCGAACTAGCGCTTCCTACGAGCAGTACTTC
-,TRBJ2-1,TRBV7-2,-,CASSPQLKSLSSYNEQFF,TGTGCCAGCAGCCCCCAATTGAAATCACTTAGCTCCTACAATGAGCAGTTCTTC
-,TRBJ1-2,TRBV5-1,TRBD1,CASSLTGGIYGYTF,TGCGCCAGCAGCTTGACAGGGGGTATCTATGGCTACACCTTC
-,TRBJ1-2,TRBV6-5,-,CASKPGADYGYTF,TGTGCCAGCAAGCCCGGGGCTGACTATGGCTACACCTTC
-,TRBJ2-1,TRBV2,-,CASSKRGTGNEQFF,TGTGCCAGCAGCAAAAGGGGGACTGGCAATGAGCAGTTCTTC
-,TRBJ1-2,TRBV5-1,-,CASSPTTGTGSYGYTF,TGCGCCAGCAGCCCAACAACAGGGACGGGTTCCTATGGCTACACCTTC
-,TRBJ1-4,TRBV2,-,CASTYSATNEKLFF,TGTGCCAGCACATACAGTGCAACTAATGAAAAACTGTTTTTT
few,TRBJ2-3,TRBV29-1,TRBD2,CSVVAGVNTDTQYF,TGCAGCGTTGTAGCGGGAGTTAACACAGATACGCAGTATTTT
-,TRBJ1-3,TRBV5-5,-,CASRAPPGNTIYF,TGTGCCAGCCGGGCCCCCCCTGGAAACACCATATATTTT
once,TRBJ2-2,TRBV18,-,CASSPGPVTGELFF,TGTGCCAGCTCCCCGGGCCCGGTCACAGGGGAGCTGTTTTTT
-,TRBJ2-5,TRBV6-5,TRBD2,CASSPWRGETQYF,TGTGCCAGCAGCCCATGGCGGGGGGAGACCCAGTACTTC
-,TRBJ2-5,TRBV5-1,-,CASSFEQNQETQYF,TGCGCCAGCAGCTTCGAACAGAACCAAGAGACCCAGTACTTC
-,TRBJ2-5,TRBV2,-,CASKQGGPETQYF,TGTGCCAGCAAACAGGGAGGGCCAGAGACCCAGTACTTC